Given below is one T cell receptor (beta chain) in context. Generated by immunoSEQ multiplex PCR, the TCRdb table keeps only in-frame clones and is missing some. This sample has 65,000 to 95,000 clones, with around 82% found just once. The source of the sample is a study of blood T cell repertoires in COVID-19. Study-wide context: Samples representing acute and convalescent COVID-19 were sourced from the United States, Italy and Spain. PBMCs, B-cell-depleted T cells, or T cells were the source of the cDNA or gDNA that made up the material.

V was pared by 4 bases and J by 0 bases, with 20 bases between. The CDR3 runs 18 residues. Germline V lookup: CDR1 SGHVS, CDR2 FQNEAQ. Input material: peripheral blood. V is TRBV7-8 and J is TRBJ2-3; weak D call: TRBD2 (6 bases). This clonotype was obtained from a man in his sixties with COVID-19, enrolled during active disease. As DNA, the CDR3 is TGTGCCAGCAGCTCCCTGTGGGGGGACCGCACTAGCACAGATACGCAGTATTTT. Translated, it gives CASSSLWGDRTSTDTQYF.